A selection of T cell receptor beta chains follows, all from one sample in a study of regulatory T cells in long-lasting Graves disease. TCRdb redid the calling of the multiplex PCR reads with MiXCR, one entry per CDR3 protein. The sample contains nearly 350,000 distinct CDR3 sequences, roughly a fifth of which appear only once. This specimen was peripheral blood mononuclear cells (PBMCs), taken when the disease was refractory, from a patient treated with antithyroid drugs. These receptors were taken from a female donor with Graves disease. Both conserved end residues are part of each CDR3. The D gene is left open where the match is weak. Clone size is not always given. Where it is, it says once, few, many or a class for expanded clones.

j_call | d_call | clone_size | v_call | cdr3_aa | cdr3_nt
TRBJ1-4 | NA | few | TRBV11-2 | CASSSQGRGEKLFF | TGTGCCAGCAGCTCCCAGGGAAGAGGTGAAAAACTGTTTTTT
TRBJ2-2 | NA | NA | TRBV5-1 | CASTARDTGELFF | TGCGCCAGCACCGCCAGGGACACCGGGGAGCTGTTTTTT
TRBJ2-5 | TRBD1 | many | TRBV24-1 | CATSDFGPSGQGAGETQYF | TGTGCCACCAGTGATTTCGGACCCTCGGGACAGGGGGCGGGGGAGACCCAGTACTTC
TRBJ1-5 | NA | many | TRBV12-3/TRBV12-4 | CASSKQGDQPQHF | TGTGCCAGCAGCAAACAGGGAGATCAGCCCCAGCATTTT
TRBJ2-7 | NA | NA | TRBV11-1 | CASSWGTDYEQYF | TGTGCCAGCAGCTGGGGGACTGACTACGAGCAGTACTTC
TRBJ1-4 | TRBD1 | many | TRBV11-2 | CASSLGQGALDEKLFF | TGTGCCAGCAGCTTGGGACAGGGGGCGCTTGATGAAAAACTGTTTTTT
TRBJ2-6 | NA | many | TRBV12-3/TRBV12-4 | CASLAIPSRANVLTF | TGTGCCAGCCTAGCGATACCTTCGAGGGCCAACGTCCTGACTTTC
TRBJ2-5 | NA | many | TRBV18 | CASSPPTGVRETQYF | TGTGCCAGCTCACCACCGACGGGGGTACGAGAGACCCAGTACTTC
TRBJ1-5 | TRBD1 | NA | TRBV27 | CATRTGGNQPQHF | TGTGCCACCAGAACAGGGGGCAATCAGCCCCAGCATTTT
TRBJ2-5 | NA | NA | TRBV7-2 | CASSLAGWGGRGGETQYF | TGTGCCAGCAGCTTAGCGGGTTGGGGGGGGCGGGGCGGCGAGACCCAGTACTTC
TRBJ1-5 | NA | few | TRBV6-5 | CASSYSFAVNQPQHF | TGTGCCAGCAGTTACTCGTTCGCGGTCAATCAGCCCCAGCATTTT
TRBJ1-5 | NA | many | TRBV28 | CASRPGLYSNQPQHF | TGTGCCAGCAGACCGGGACTGTATAGCAATCAGCCCCAGCATTTT
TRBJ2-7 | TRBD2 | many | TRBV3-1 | CASSHRGGAGGRSYEQYF | TGTGCCAGCAGCCACCGCGGAGGAGCGGGAGGTCGGTCCTACGAGCAGTACTTC
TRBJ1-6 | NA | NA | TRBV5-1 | CASSLAGADSPLHF | TGCGCCAGCAGCTTGGCGGGGGCTGATTCACCCCTCCACTTT
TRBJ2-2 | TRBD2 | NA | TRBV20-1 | CSAPVGSGGTGELFF | TGCAGTGCCCCCGTAGGGTCGGGGGGAACCGGGGAGCTGTTTTTT
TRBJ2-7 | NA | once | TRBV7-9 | CASSFLERALGEQYF | TGTGCCAGCAGCTTCCTGGAAAGGGCGTTGGGCGAGCAGTACTTC
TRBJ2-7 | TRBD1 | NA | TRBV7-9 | CASSPGTGENGQYF | TGTGCCAGCAGCCCAGGGACAGGGGAGAATGGGCAGTACTTC
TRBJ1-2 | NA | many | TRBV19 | CASSSRGSYGYTF | TGTGCCAGTAGTTCCAGGGGCAGCTATGGCTACACCTTC
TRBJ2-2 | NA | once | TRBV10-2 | CASSQGGRVTGELFF | TGCGCCAGCAGTCAGGGGGGACGGGTCACCGGGGAGCTGTTTTTT
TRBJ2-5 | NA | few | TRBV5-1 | CASSLENQETQYF | TGCGCCAGCAGCTTGGAAAACCAAGAGACCCAGTACTTC
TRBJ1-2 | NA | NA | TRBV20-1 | CSASARVGYTF | TGCAGTGCTAGTGCCAGGGTTGGCTACACCTTC
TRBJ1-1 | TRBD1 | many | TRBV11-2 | CASSRNLRGRGTEAFF | TGTGCCAGCAGCAGAAATTTAAGGGGGCGCGGGACTGAAGCTTTCTTT
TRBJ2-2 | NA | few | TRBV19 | CASLGQAGSGELFF | TGTGCCAGCCTCGGACAAGCGGGCAGCGGGGAGCTGTTTTTT
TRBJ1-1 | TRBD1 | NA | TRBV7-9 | CASSLGGGANTEAFF | TGTGCCAGCAGCTTAGGAGGGGGCGCGAACACTGAAGCTTTCTTT
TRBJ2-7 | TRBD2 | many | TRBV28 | CASKGAAGGGTTSYEQYF | TGTGCCAGCAAAGGGGCTGCGGGGGGAGGCACAACCTCCTACGAGCAGTACTTC
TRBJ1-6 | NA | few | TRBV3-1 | CASSQDVQGYSPLHF | TGTGCCAGCAGCCAAGATGTACAGGGATATTCACCCCTCCACTTT
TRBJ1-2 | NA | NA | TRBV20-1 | CSARGHMWANYGYTF | TGCAGTGCTAGAGGTCACATGTGGGCTAACTATGGCTACACCTTC
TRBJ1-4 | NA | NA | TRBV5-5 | CASSPTSALGRNEKLFF | TGTGCCAGCAGCCCAACCTCCGCCCTCGGACGGAATGAAAAACTGTTTTTT
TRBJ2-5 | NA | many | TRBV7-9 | CASAQRGTPQETQYF | TGTGCCAGCGCACAGCGCGGGACACCTCAAGAGACCCAGTACTTC
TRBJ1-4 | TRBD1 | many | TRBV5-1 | CASSTGQGVEKLFF | TGCGCCAGCAGCACGGGACAGGGTGTCGAAAAACTGTTTTTT
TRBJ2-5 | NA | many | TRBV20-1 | CSARGQHRETQYF | TGCAGTGCTAGGGGGCAGCACAGAGAGACCCAGTACTTC
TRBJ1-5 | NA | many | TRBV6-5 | CASSFVGHAVRGNQPQHF | TGTGCCAGCAGTTTTGTGGGACATGCGGTCCGGGGCAATCAGCCCCAGCATTTT
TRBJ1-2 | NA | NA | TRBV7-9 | CASSPDGGGYTF | TGTGCCAGCAGCCCCGACGGGGGCGGCTACACCTTC
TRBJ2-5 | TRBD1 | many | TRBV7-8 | CASSPRTGPTRYF | TGTGCCAGCAGCCCCCGGACAGGCCCGACCCGGTACTTC
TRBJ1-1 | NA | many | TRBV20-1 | CSAREPRGAAEAFF | TGCAGTGCTAGAGAACCCAGGGGCGCCGCTGAAGCTTTCTTT
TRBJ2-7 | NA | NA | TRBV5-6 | CASSFPGEGTYEQYF | TGTGCCAGCAGCTTCCCAGGAGAGGGGACCTACGAGCAGTACTTC
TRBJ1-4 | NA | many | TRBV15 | CATSRDFNEKLFF | TGTGCCACCAGCAGGGACTTTAATGAAAAACTGTTTTTT
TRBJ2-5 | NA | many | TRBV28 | CASSFPIETQYF | TGTGCCAGCTCATTCCCGATAGAGACCCAGTACTTC
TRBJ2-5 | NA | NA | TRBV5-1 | CASSLGVVATRKETQYF | TGCGCCAGCAGCTTGGGGGTTGTGGCTACGAGGAAAGAGACCCAGTACTTC
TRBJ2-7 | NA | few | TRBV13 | CASSPVTYEQYF | TGTGCCAGCAGCCCAGTAACCTACGAGCAGTACTTC
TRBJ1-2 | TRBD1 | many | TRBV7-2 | CASSSTLRAGGADGYTF | TGTGCCAGCAGCTCAACCCTCAGGGCAGGGGGCGCAGATGGCTACACCTTC
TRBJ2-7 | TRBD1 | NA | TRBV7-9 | CASKKDRGLYEQYF | TGTGCCAGCAAGAAGGACAGGGGGCTCTACGAGCAGTACTTC
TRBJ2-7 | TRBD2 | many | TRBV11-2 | CASSSRTSGNSYEQYF | TGTGCCAGCAGCTCAAGGACTAGCGGGAACTCCTACGAGCAGTACTTC
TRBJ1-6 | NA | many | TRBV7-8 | CASSTRSYNSPLHF | TGTGCCAGCAGCACCCGGTCTTATAATTCACCCCTCCACTTT
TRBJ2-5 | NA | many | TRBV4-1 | CASSQALRKRETQYF | TGCGCCAGCAGCCAAGCTCTCAGGAAGAGGGAGACCCAGTACTTC
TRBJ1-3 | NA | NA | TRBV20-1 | CSARTFGSGNTIYF | TGCAGTGCCCGGACGTTTGGCTCTGGAAACACCATATATTTT
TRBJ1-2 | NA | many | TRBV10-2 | CASQLGGAYGYTF | TGCGCCAGCCAGCTAGGAGGGGCCTATGGCTACACCTTC
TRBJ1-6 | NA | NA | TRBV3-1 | CASSQDGGTPPLHF | TGTGCCAGCAGCCAAGATGGCGGGACCCCACCCCTCCACTTT
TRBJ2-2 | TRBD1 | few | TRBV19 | CASRKIRPDRKDAPELFF | TGTGCCAGTAGGAAGATTCGCCCGGACAGGAAAGACGCTCCGGAGCTGTTTTTT
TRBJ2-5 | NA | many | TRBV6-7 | CASSSRGARETQYF | TGTGCCAGCAGCTCCCGAGGAGCACGAGAGACCCAGTACTTC
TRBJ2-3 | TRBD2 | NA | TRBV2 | CASSEVGGRADTQYF | TGTGCCAGCAGTGAAGTCGGCGGGAGGGCAGATACGCAGTATTTT
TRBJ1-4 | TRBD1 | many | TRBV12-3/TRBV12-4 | CASGGNDRAGEKLFF | TGTGCCAGCGGAGGTAACGACAGGGCTGGCGAAAAACTGTTTTTT
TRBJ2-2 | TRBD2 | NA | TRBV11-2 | CASSLSGGGTGELFF | TGTGCCAGCAGCTTAAGCGGGGGGGGAACCGGGGAGCTGTTTTTT
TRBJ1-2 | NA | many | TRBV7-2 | CASSLAGRYYGYTF | TGTGCCAGCAGCTTAGCAGGCAGGTACTATGGCTACACCTTC
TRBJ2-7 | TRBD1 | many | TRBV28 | CASSPTGGIYEQYF | TGTGCCAGCAGCCCCACAGGGGGCATATACGAGCAGTACTTC
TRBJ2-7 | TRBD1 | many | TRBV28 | CASSPTGGVYEQYF | TGTGCCAGCAGTCCTACAGGGGGCGTTTACGAGCAGTACTTC
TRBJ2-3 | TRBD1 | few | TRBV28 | CASGAPIFGTESTDTQYF | TGTGCCAGCGGGGCCCCGATCTTTGGGACAGAGAGCACAGATACGCAGTATTTT
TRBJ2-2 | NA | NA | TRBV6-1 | CATNNGRTASNTGELFF | TGTGCCACCAATAACGGACGGACGGCTTCGAACACCGGGGAGCTGTTTTTT
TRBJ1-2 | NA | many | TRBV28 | CASGAGAGGYTF | TGTGCCAGCGGGGCGGGGGCGGGCGGCTACACCTTC